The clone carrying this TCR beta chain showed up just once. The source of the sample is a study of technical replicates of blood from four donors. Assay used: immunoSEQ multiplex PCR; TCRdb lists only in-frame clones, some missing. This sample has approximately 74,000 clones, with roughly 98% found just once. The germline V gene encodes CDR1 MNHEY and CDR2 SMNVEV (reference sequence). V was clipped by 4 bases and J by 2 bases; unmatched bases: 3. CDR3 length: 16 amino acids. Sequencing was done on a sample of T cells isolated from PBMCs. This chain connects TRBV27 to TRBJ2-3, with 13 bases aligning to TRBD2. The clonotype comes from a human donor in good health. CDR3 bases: TGTGCCAGCAGTTCCGGACTAGCGGGGGACACAGATACGCAGTATTTT. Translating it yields CASSSGLAGDTDTQYF.